The following is a T cell receptor (beta chain) sequence with its context. The entry originates in a study of PD-L1 blockade in urothelial cancer. At the level of the study: Analysis of blood occurred 3 weeks (second dose) and 6 weeks after treatment start.

CDR3 length: 14 residues. Germline CDR1 reads LNHNV; CDR2 reads YYDKDF (reference sequence). Trimming left V 8 bases short and J 5 bases short, with 15 bases between. Time point described: pretreatment peripheral blood. TCRdb's table, derived via immunoSEQ multiplex PCR, lists solely in-frame clones and lacks some. The data show around 79,000 clones, 85% seen once. The source is a man aged 40-49 years with urothelial cancer. The input for sequencing was PBMCs, taken around atezolizumab (anti-PD-L1) treatment. The V call is TRBV15, the J call TRBJ2-2, with D unresolved. The CDR3 loop reads CATEARIGTGELFF. The CDR3 nucleotides read TGTGCCACCGAGGCGAGGATAGGAACCGGGGAGCTGTTTTTT.